These 7 T cell receptor beta chains share one sample of origin, sequenced in a study of T cell responses to AZD1222 COVID-19 vaccine. Assay: immunoSEQ multiplex PCR; the TCRdb copy retains only in-frame clones and omits some. The sample lists more than 80,000 clones, approximately 86% occurring once. The sample in question was peripheral blood, obtained on day 0 of AZD1222 vaccination. The source is an adult in good health.

The chain joins TRBV28 to TRBJ2-1; D might be TRBD1 or TRBD2, each matching 6 bases. V lost 6 bases, J lost 0 bases, and 12 bases lay in between. The CDR3 has 15 residues. Germline values: CDR1 MDHEN, CDR2 SYDVKM. The CDR3, as DNA: TGTGCCAGCAGCCCACGGGGGCACTCCTACAATGAGCAGTTCTTC. Protein product: CASSPRGHSYNEQFF.

V and J are TRBV10-1 and TRBJ2-7; D is unclear. There are 13 residues in the CDR3. Germline-derived CDR1 and CDR2 are WNHNN and SYGVQD (reference sequence). V was pared by 0 bases and J by 4 bases, with 7 bases between. This CDR3 is CASSESGKYEQYF. CDR3 nucleotides: TGCGCCAGCAGTGAGTCGGGGAAGTACGAGCAGTACTTC.

The rearrangement uses TRBV27 and TRBJ2-7, with 7 bases identical to TRBD2. The CDR3 contains 14 residues. Germline V gene data show CDR1 as MNHEY and CDR2 as SMNVEV (reference sequence). V dropped 3 bases and J dropped 2; count of bases not matched to a gene: 4. The CDR3 protein is CASSLASGTYEQYF. The CDR3 DNA sequence: TGTGCCAGCAGTTTGGCTAGCGGAACCTACGAGCAGTACTTC.

The chain employs TRBV28 and TRBJ2-7; TRBD2 is a possible D gene (6 bases). The germline V and J ends were trimmed by 6 bases and 4 bases, with 10 bases remaining between them. The CDR3 consists of 12 residues. Germline CDR1 and CDR2: MDHEN and SYDVKM. The CDR3 DNA reads TGTGCCAGCAGCGGGAGCGCTTACGAGCAGTACTTC. Protein: CASSGSAYEQYF.

The chain links TRBV5-6 to TRBJ2-3; a weak D match, TRBD2 (5 bases). V was clipped by 0 bases and J by 0 bases, with 11 bases between them. Germline lookup yields CDR1 SGHDT and CDR2 YYEEEE. This CDR3 region has 16 residues. CDR3 residues: CASSLGVRTSTDTQYF. The CDR3 DNA is TGTGCCAGCAGCTTGGGGGTGAGGACTAGCACAGATACGCAGTATTTT.

This clone was seen more than once but under ten times. This chain connects TRBV10-3 to TRBJ2-5, with 10 bases fitting TRBD2. The CDR3 loop spans 16 amino acids. Germline V gene data show CDR1 as ENHRY and CDR2 as SYGVKD. Losses at the gene ends were 0 bases for V and 5 bases for J; bases not matched to a gene: 6. CDR3 nucleotides: TGTGCCATCAGTGAGTCGATACTAGCGGGAAGGGAGACCCAGTACTTC. Translating it yields CAISESILAGRETQYF.

The gene calls are TRBV7-6 and TRBJ2-7, with 8 bases matching TRBD1. The length of the CDR3 is 17 residues. CDR1 and CDR2 (germline): SGHVS, FNYEAQ. V lost 1 base, J lost 2 bases, and 10 bases stayed unmatched. This CDR3 is CASSLGRTGKATYEQYF. The CDR3 coding sequence is TGTGCCAGCAGCTTAGGAAGGACAGGGAAAGCTACCTACGAGCAGTACTTC.